This TCR beta chain derives from a study of control samples from healthy donors and cancer patients. This CDR3 is 14 amino acids long. V lost 0 bases and J 0 bases, leaving 3 bases between the germline ends. Germline V lookup: CDR1 SGDLS, CDR2 YYNGEE. Sequencing used immunoSEQ multiplex PCR; TCRdb keeps in-frame clones, though not all of them. The sample lists around 110,000 clones, 93% occurring once. J is TRBJ1-4 and V is TRBV9, with D unclear. The sequence was obtained from a man aged 25 to 40 in good health. The sequenced material came from blood. CDR3 bases: TGTGCCAGCAGCGTAGGGGCAACTAATGAAAAACTGTTTTTT. Translation gives CASSVGATNEKLFF. The entire variable domain, with the rest obtained from reference TRBV9 and TRBJ1-4, is as follows: DSGVTQTPKHLITATGQRVTLRCSPRSGDLSVYWYQQSLDQGLQFLIQYYNGEERAKGNILERFSAQQFPDLHSELNLSSLELGDSALYFCASSVGATNEKLFFGSGTQLSVL.